A single sample gave rise to the 20 T cell receptor beta chains below, sequenced in a study of T cells after yellow fever vaccination. TCRdb re-called the 5' RACE reads with MiXCR, one entry per CDR3 protein. The repertoire includes some 290,000 distinct CDR3 sequences, 9.5% to 12% of them detected once, and around 3.2% sits in the top ten. Sequenced here: CD4+ T cells sorted from PBMCs, sampled 45 days after the yellow fever booster vaccination. Source of these receptors: a man between 18 and 35 years old who received the YFV17D yellow fever vaccine.

A few counts support this clonotype. This chain connects TRBV6-1 to TRBJ2-2; tentatively, D is TRBD2 (5 bases). V lost 4 bases and J 6 bases, leaving 12 bases between the germline ends. Germline CDR1 is MNHNS and CDR2 is SASEGT. The CDR3 contains 14 residues. CDR3 sequence reads: CASSALEASGELFF. In nucleotides, the CDR3 is TGTGCCAGCAGTGCCCTGGAGGCCTCCGGGGAGCTGTTTTTT.

The chain recombines TRBV5-1 with TRBJ1-2, with 9 bases lining up with TRBD1. Trimming cost V 4 bases and J 5 bases; bases outside gene matches: 18. The germline CDR1 and CDR2 sequences are SGHRS and YFSETQ. The CDR3 is 18 residues long. The chain's CDR3 is CASSALPSEGQGWYGYTF. CDR3 in DNA: TGCGCCAGCAGCGCCCTACCGTCAGAGGGACAGGGATGGTATGGCTACACCTTC.

This clonotype has just a few counts. The V gene is TRBV6-2 or TRBV6-3, the J gene TRBJ2-7; D not resolved. The V and J ends lost 8 bases and 0 bases respectively, with 14 bases between them. Per the germline V gene, CDR1 is MNHEY and CDR2 is SVGEGT. The length of the CDR3 is 14 residues. The DNA for the CDR3 is TGTGCCAGCGTCCCCGTTTTGGGCTCCTACGAGCAGTACGTC. It encodes CASVPVLGSYEQYV.

This clonotype appeared a single time. The CDR3 DNA follows: TGTGCCAGCAGAGGGGATCATGAAAAACTGTTTTTT. Encoded protein: CASRGDHEKLFF. The V gene is TRBV12-3 or TRBV12-4, the J gene TRBJ1-4, with D possibly matching TRBD1 (5 bases). This CDR3 has 12 residues. The V end was cut by 6 bases, the J end by 6 bases, with 8 bases between.

This clonotype has a handful of counts. The CDR3 DNA sequence: TGCAGCGTTGAACAGGGGGGGGGTCAGCCCCAGCATTTT. It is translated as CSVEQGGGQPQHF. The chain has TRBV29-1 and TRBJ1-5, with 7 bases fitting TRBD1. Germline loops: CDR1 SQVTM, CDR2 ANQGSEA. The V gene end was trimmed by 2 bases and the J gene end by 6 bases; junction bases not matched to a gene: 4. The CDR3 consists of 13 residues.

CDR3 protein: CASSFRGSGQETQYF. The CDR3 bases are TGTGCCAGCAGTTTCAGGGGTTCTGGACAAGAGACCCAGTACTTC. This chain connects TRBV28 to TRBJ2-5; a weak D match, TRBD1 (6 bases). Trimming shortened V by 3 bases and J by 2 bases, and 13 bases separated the two germline ends. Germline CDR1 MDHEN, CDR2 SYDVKM. This CDR3 region has 15 residues.

The chain uses TRBV3-1 and TRBJ2-3; perhaps TRBD2 as D (5 bases). Germline CDR1 and CDR2: LGHDT and YNNKEL (reference sequence). The germline V and J ends were trimmed by 1 base and 2 bases, with 10 bases remaining between them. This CDR3 contains 15 residues. CDR3 DNA sequence: TGTGCCAGCAGCCAAGGGGCAGCGGACACAGATACGCAGTATTTT. As protein: CASSQGAADTDTQYF.

This clonotype was recorded many times. This rearrangement joins TRBV7-8 to TRBJ1-1; 7 bases align to TRBD1. Germline V gene data show CDR1 as SGHVS and CDR2 as FQNEAQ. The J segment lost 0 bases and the V segment lost 5 bases, leaving 9 bases of the junction unmatched. The CDR3 spans 16 residues. The CDR3 is CASSPRDSNMNTEAFF. The CDR3 nucleotides are TGTGCCAGCAGCCCCCGGGACAGCAACATGAACACTGAAGCTTTCTTT.

Only a few counts were recorded for this clonotype. The V and J genes are TRBV9 and TRBJ2-2, with no clear D. The CDR3 runs 15 residues. V was clipped by 2 bases and J by 5 bases, with 13 bases between them. CDR1 and CDR2 (germline): SGDLS, YYNGEE. CDR3 nucleotide sequence: TGTGCCAGCAGCGTCTTCGGTCTGGGGACCGGGGAGCTGTTTTTT. Its translation is CASSVFGLGTGELFF.

This clonotype occurred many times. J is TRBJ2-7 and V is TRBV19, with 9 bases that match TRBD1. The ends lost 3 bases at V and 3 bases at J; junction bases unmatched: 6. CDR1 LNHDA and CDR2 SQIVND come from the germline V gene (reference sequence). The CDR3 consists of 15 residues. Here the CDR3 reads CASSIYRGQLYEQYF. The CDR3 DNA is TGTGCCAGTAGTATTTACAGGGGGCAACTCTACGAGCAGTACTTC. The full variable domain, its missing parts supplied by reference TRBV19 and TRBJ2-7, is DGGITQSPKYLFRKEGQNVTLSCEQNLNHDAMYWYRQDPGQGLRLIYYSQIVNDFQKGDIAEGYSVSREKKESFPLTVTSAQKNPTAFYLCASSIYRGQLYEQYFGPGTRLTVT.

The chain has TRBV20-1 and TRBJ2-3; D is unresolved. V lost 3 bases, J lost 6 bases, and 16 bases lay in between. From germline, CDR1 is DFQATT and CDR2 SNEGSKA (reference sequence). The CDR3 is 14 amino acids. The CDR3 loop reads CSASALPGWDTQYF. The DNA for the CDR3 is TGCAGTGCTAGTGCCCTCCCGGGTTGGGATACGCAGTATTTT.

The chain uses TRBV18 and TRBJ1-3; D is undetermined. Deletions cut 0 bases from V and 3 bases from J, with 9 bases between. The CDR3 is 15 amino acids. Germline V gene data show CDR1 as KGHSH and CDR2 as LQKENI. The CDR3, as DNA: TGTGCCAGCTCACCACCGATGGCAGGTGGAAACACCATATATTTT. It translates to CASSPPMAGGNTIYF.

The chain couples TRBV3-1 to TRBJ2-7; no clear D gene. The V end was cut by 4 bases, the J end by 3 bases, with 10 bases between. There are 13 residues in the CDR3. CDR1 and CDR2 from the germline V gene are LGHDT and YNNKEL (reference sequence). CDR3 DNA: TGTGCCAGCAGCCCCCGACACAACTACGAGCAGTACTTC. It yields the protein CASSPRHNYEQYF.

There are a few counts of this clonotype. The chain combines TRBV7-2 with TRBJ2-1, with D maybe TRBD2 (5 bases). The ends were cut back, 3 bases at V and 1 base at J, with 10 bases in the middle. The CDR3 runs to 15 residues. Germline CDR1 SGHTA, CDR2 FQGNSA. CDR3 region: CASSFLSGSYNEQFF. The CDR3 bases are TGTGCCAGCAGCTTCCTGTCGGGGTCCTACAATGAGCAGTTCTTC.

The rearrangement uses TRBV6-2 or TRBV6-3 and TRBJ2-2, with D tentatively TRBD2 (5 bases). Germline V gene sequence: CDR1 MNHEY, CDR2 SVGEGT. The CDR3 is 17 amino acids. Trimming cost V 5 bases and J 0 bases, with 16 bases left between them. The CDR3 coding sequence is TGTGCCAGCAGTGCGTACGACGACTACTCGAACACCGGGGAGCTGTTTTTT. Translated, it gives CASSAYDDYSNTGELFF.

This chain connects TRBV9 to TRBJ1-1, with 7 bases matching TRBD1. The V gene's germline CDR1 is SGDLS and CDR2 YYNGEE. The CDR3 spans 13 residues. V dropped 3 bases and J dropped 5; count of bases not matched to a gene: 4. The chain's CDR3 is CASSGLTGTEAFF. The CDR3 nucleotides are TGTGCCAGCAGCGGCTTGACAGGGACTGAAGCTTTCTTT.

This clonotype was counted between two and nine times. The chain employs TRBV6-5 and TRBJ1-3; no firm D call. Germline V lookup: CDR1 MNHEY, CDR2 SVGAGI. The V gene lost 2 bases and the J gene lost 0 bases, with 8 bases spanning the gap. This CDR3 has 15 residues. For the CDR3, the DNA is TGTGCCAGCAGTTACCAGCCAGGCTCTGGAAACACCATATATTTT. It is translated as CASSYQPGSGNTIYF.

V usage is TRBV27 and J usage is TRBJ1-1; 7 bases fit TRBD1. The trim removed 5 bases at V and 7 bases at J, leaving 7 bases unmatched. Per germline, CDR1 MNHEY and CDR2 SMNVEV (reference sequence). CDR3 length: 13 residues. The CDR3 coding sequence is TGTGCCAGCAGTCGACAGGGCTGGAATGAAGCTTTCTTT. As protein: CASSRQGWNEAFF.

The V call is TRBV5-1, the J call TRBJ1-2; no clear D. This CDR3 comprises 14 residues. Germline values: CDR1 SGHRS, CDR2 YFSETQ. The V and J ends lost 4 bases and 4 bases respectively, with 14 bases between them. CDR3 residues: CASSAHLTSYGYTF. DNA of the CDR3: TGCGCCAGCAGCGCTCACTTGACCTCCTATGGCTACACCTTC.

This chain joins TRBV27 and TRBJ2-3; D is ambiguous. The length of the CDR3 is 13 residues. Germline lookup yields CDR1 MNHEY and CDR2 SMNVEV (reference sequence). Trimming cost V 6 bases and J 3 bases, with 10 bases left between them. DNA for the CDR3: TGTGCCAGCAGGGGGTTCGTAACAGATACGCAGTATTTT. Amino acids: CASRGFVTDTQYF.